This T cell receptor beta chain was sequenced in a study of blood T cells in healthy people across ages (dated by TCRdb to the mid-2010s). Concerning the study at large: In model experiments, roughly one uniquely barcoded TCR beta cDNA molecule per two T cells was captured by template switching. Two additional independent replicas of 1 million unique cDNA reads from the same blood draw were analyzed for two donors (one aged 18 to 30 and one aged 80 or older). Donors of different ages were randomly distributed across sequencing lanes to avoid experimental bias. The donors were divided into four age groups: young (average 16 years), middle-aged (about 40), aged (under 70) and long-lived (around 80). The study measured age-related changes in TCR beta repertoire diversity using deep sequencing normalized with unique cDNA molecular identifiers. Study-wide conclusions, independent of this receptor: Estimates of total diversity from one million sequenced T cells were regarded as lower bounds and underestimates. Observed TCR beta diversity per million T cells fell roughly linearly with age, and a significant reduction was already apparent by age around 39. Compared with the aged group, the long-lived group had more naive CD4+ T cells, fewer expanded clones and increased TCR diversity, a pattern suggesting age selection. Because donor CMV infection status was unknown, age-related changes in expanded clonotypes were potentially confounded. Since profiling was done on bulk unsorted PBMCs, naive and antigen-experienced compartments could not be conclusively compared. A strong correlation was found between observed TCR beta diversity and the percentage of naive T cells measured by flow cytometry.

In regard to this clonotype: Its target antigen remains unknown. No clone much larger than this one lies a single base away; base qualities are absent.

Libraries came from 5' RACE. Sequencer: Illumina HiSeq 2500. A second PCR of about 6 to 12 cycles was run with a J-beta primer mix and a sample-barcoded 5' primer. Each TCR beta cDNA molecule received a unique molecular identifier from a template-switch 5' adaptor carrying 12 random nucleotides. Each sample yielded at least 3 million CDR3-containing paired-end reads. First-strand cDNA synthesis was performed from all RNA using the Mint cDNA synthesis kit, with priming by a TRBC-specific oligonucleotide. Following uracil-DNA glycosylase treatment, all cDNA underwent a first 18-cycle PCR with the universal primers M1SS and BC2_uni_R. Per the authors' processing: For normalization, 1 million high-quality reads were randomly selected from each sample, with every read carrying a distinct molecular identifier. Reads with shared molecular identifiers were discarded instead of being binned into consensus sequences. MiTCR, run with a Q25 quality threshold and the strictest error-elimination algorithm, handled CDR3 identification, clonotype clustering and error correction. A nonparametric unseen species model using Euler transformation provided a lower-bound estimate of total TCR beta diversity. The public reads were run again by TCRdb, first through fastp at Q25 and then through MiXCR, and only productive beta chains were kept. Each record represents a unique CDR3 protein, reported with the most common genes and DNA among its rows. The V and J calls reflect TCRdb's pipeline rather than the authors' work. The sample table records approximately 940,000 distinct CDR3 sequences; roughly 50% of these occur just once. The top ten clonotypes cover 13% of the sample.

V and J lose 6 bases and 3 bases, and a span of 13 bases separates them. CDR1 is given as MNHNY and CDR2 as SVGAGI, both from the germline V gene (reference sequence). The CDR3 spans 14 residues, from the cysteine through the phenylalanine. Only the CDR3 DNA stays, 42 bases, in frame from base 1. Systemically healthy Caucasian individuals from Russia, some 36 in total and aged about 6 to 90 years, were included as donors. Each donor gave 8.5 to 10 milliliters of peripheral blood, collected into EDTA-treated Vacutainer tubes. Ficoll-Paque density-gradient centrifugation was used to isolate PBMCs, with at least 7 million per sample. Total RNA, at least 6 micrograms per sample, was extracted from PBMCs with Trizol reagent. Naive CD45RAhigh/CD27high T cell percentages were measured by flow cytometry on a PBMC aliquot from every donor.

The chain uses TRBV6-6 and TRBJ2-3; the D gene cannot be resolved reliably. Sequencing was performed on blood. This receptor was taken from a man aged 25 to 40 in good health. CDR3 region: CASSPSLVTDTQYF. The DNA is TGTGCCAGCAGCCCCTCCCTCGTTACAGATACGCAGTATTTT.